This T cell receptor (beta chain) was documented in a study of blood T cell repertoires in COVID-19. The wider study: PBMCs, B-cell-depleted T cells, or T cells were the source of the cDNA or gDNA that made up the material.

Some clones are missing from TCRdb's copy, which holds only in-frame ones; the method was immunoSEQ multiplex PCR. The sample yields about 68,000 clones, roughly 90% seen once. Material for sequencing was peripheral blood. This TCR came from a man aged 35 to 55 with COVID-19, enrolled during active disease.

The CDR3 DNA follows: TGTGCCAGCAGTTGGGGACAGACACAGTATGGCTACACCTTC. This encodes CASSWGQTQYGYTF. The V call is TRBV7-2, the J call TRBJ1-2; 7 bases agree with TRBD1. CDR1 and CDR2 from the germline V gene are SGHTA and FQGNSA. This CDR3 has 14 residues. Trimming at V came to 6 bases and at J to 5 bases, leaving 9 bases not matched to a gene.